The 21 T cell receptor beta chains below were found in one sample sequenced in a study of T cell clonotyping in hematopoietic cell transplantation. Here immunoSEQ multiplex PCR was the method, and the copy in TCRdb shows in-frame clones only, minus some. This sample has tens of thousands of clones, with about 96% found just once. Noted time point: recipient sample about 28 days before transplant, after cytoreduction. The specimen comprised peripheral blood mononuclear cells, sampled before stem cell transplant. These receptor sequences come from a woman aged 45-60 years with acute myeloid leukemia. Some clones in this sample may be carry-over from other donors' samples.

J is TRBJ1-1 and V is TRBV5-4, with D perhaps matching TRBD1 (6 bases). The CDR3 loop spans 13 amino acids. Between the trimmed V and J ends, which lost 5 bases and 6 bases, there was a span of 14 bases. Germline CDR1 and CDR2: SGHNT and YYREEE (reference sequence). In DNA, the CDR3 is TGTGCCAGCAGTATAGGGGGGTCCGCTGAAGCTTTCTTT. This translates into CASSIGGSAEAFF.

The chain couples TRBV12-5 to TRBJ2-2; D gene uncertain. The CDR3 covers 15 residues. Trimming pared 3 bases from V and 1 base from J, leaving 9 bases between. Germline values: CDR1 LGHNT, CDR2 FRNRAP. In DNA, the CDR3 is TGTGCTAGTGGTTTTCTTGCAGGGAACACCGGGGAGCTGTTTTTT. It codes for CASGFLAGNTGELFF.

V gene TRBV10-3 combines with J gene TRBJ1-1; 7 bases map to TRBD1. After removal of 6 bases from V and 5 bases from J, the junction contained 6 bases not matched to a gene. The V gene's germline CDR1 is ENHRY and CDR2 SYGVKD. The CDR3 spans 13 residues. CDR3 loop: CAIRDRTQTEAFF. CDR3 bases: TGTGCCATCAGGGACAGGACTCAGACTGAAGCTTTCTTT.

This chain uses TRBV7-9 with TRBJ2-3; D is perhaps TRBD1 (5 bases). Trimming pared 4 bases from V and 0 bases from J, leaving 11 bases between. The CDR3 loop spans 15 amino acids. Germline V gives CDR1 SEHNR, CDR2 FQNEAQ (reference sequence). For the CDR3, the DNA is TGTGCCAGCAGCTCCAGCCGACAGAGCACAGATACGCAGTATTTT. Residues: CASSSSRQSTDTQYF.

This chain connects TRBV6-5 to TRBJ2-2, with 8 bases matching TRBD1. Unmatched junction bases numbered 8, after V lost 1 base and J lost 7 bases. The CDR3 runs to 16 residues. Germline CDR1 and CDR2: MNHEY and SVGAGI. CDR3 sequence: CASSYWAGGSGGELFF. DNA of the CDR3: TGTGCCAGCAGTTACTGGGCAGGGGGCAGTGGCGGGGAGCTGTTTTTT.

Written as DNA, the CDR3 is TGTGCCTGGAGGTTAAAGGACAGGGGTAAGAACACTGAAGCTTTCTTT. Encoded protein: CAWRLKDRGKNTEAFF. This chain joins TRBV30 and TRBJ1-1, with 9 bases that match TRBD1. CDR3 length: 16 residues. CDR1 is GTSNPN and CDR2 is SVGIG in the germline V gene (reference sequence). V gave up 3 bases and J gave up 1 base; unmatched junction bases: 9. The full variable domain, its missing parts supplied by reference TRBV30 and TRBJ1-1, is SQTIHQWPATLVQPVGSPLSLECTVEGTSNPNLYWYRQAAGRGLQLLFYSVGIGQISSEVPQNLSASRPQDRQFILSSKKLLLSDSGFYLCAWRLKDRGKNTEAFFGQGTRLTVV.

V gene TRBV4-2 combines with J gene TRBJ2-3, with D perhaps matching TRBD1 (5 bases). V shed 0 bases and J shed 0 bases, with 7 bases lying between them. The CDR3 loop spans 15 amino acids. Germline CDR1 is LGHNA and CDR2 is YNFKEQ. The CDR3 coding sequence is TGTGCCAGCAGCCAAGAGACAGATAGCACAGATACGCAGTATTTT. Its protein is CASSQETDSTDTQYF.

The sample holds one count of this clone. The gene calls are TRBV6-5 and TRBJ2-7, with TRBD1 matching 8 bases. J gave up 3 bases and V 6 bases, and 7 bases lay outside the gene matches. The CDR3 spans 14 residues. Germline V lookup: CDR1 MNHEY, CDR2 SVGAGI. The CDR3 coding sequence is TGTGCCAGCAGCTCTACAGGGGGAGGCTACGAGCAGTACTTC. Translating gives CASSSTGGGYEQYF.

The chain couples TRBV5-6 to TRBJ2-5; 10 positions match TRBD1. Germline CDR1 is SGHDT and CDR2 is YYEEEE. V gave up 4 bases and J gave up 4 bases; unmatched junction bases: 7. The CDR3 has 15 amino acids. CDR3 sequence (DNA): TGTGCCAGCAGCATTGGGACAGGGGTACGAGAGACCCAGTACTTC. Protein product: CASSIGTGVRETQYF.

This chain joins TRBV9 and TRBJ1-2; D is possibly TRBD1 (5 bases). Trimming stripped 3 bases from V and 0 bases from J, with 18 bases between. The germline V gene encodes CDR1 SGDLS and CDR2 YYNGEE. The CDR3 is 17 residues long. In DNA form, the CDR3 reads TGTGCCAGCAGCGAGGGGACTGGGACCCCAGCTAACTATGGCTACACCTTC. Translation gives CASSEGTGTPANYGYTF.

The chain couples TRBV6-5 to TRBJ1-4, with D tentatively TRBD1 (5 bases). V was clipped by 6 bases and J by 8 bases, with 16 bases between them. This CDR3 region has 14 residues. Germline values: CDR1 MNHEY, CDR2 SVGAGI. CDR3: CASSPRGTPEKLFF. The CDR3 DNA sequence: TGTGCCAGCAGCCCCCGTGGGACGCCAGAAAAACTGTTTTTT.

Here the CDR3 DNA reads TGCGCCAGCAGCTTGGATACATCCCGGCCCTACGAGCAGTACTTC. Residues: CASSLDTSRPYEQYF. J is TRBJ2-7 and V is TRBV5-1; D remains unclear. This CDR3 comprises 15 residues. The V and J ends lost 0 bases and 2 bases respectively, with 12 bases between them. Germline V gene data show CDR1 as SGHRS and CDR2 as YFSETQ.

This clone was picked up one time. V is TRBV11-3 and J is TRBJ2-5; no clear D. CDR3 length: 13 residues. Trimming shortened V by 3 bases and J by 1 base, and 6 bases separated the two germline ends. From germline, CDR1 is SGHNT and CDR2 YENEEA. The CDR3 bases are TGTGCCAGCAGCTTTACCAGCCAAGAGACCCAGTACTTC. Translation gives CASSFTSQETQYF.

The V gene is TRBV9, the J gene TRBJ2-1; 10 bases are a match to TRBD2. Germline-derived CDR1 and CDR2 are SGDLS and YYNGEE. Trimming removed 5 bases from V and 7 bases from J; junction bases left unmatched: 9. The CDR3 runs to 15 residues. CDR3 region: CASSGTGLAENEQFF. The CDR3 bases are TGTGCCAGCAGTGGTACCGGACTAGCGGAAAATGAGCAGTTCTTC. The full variable domain, completed using reference TRBV9 and TRBJ2-1, is DSGVTQTPKHLITATGQRVTLRCSPRSGDLSVYWYQQSLDQGLQFLIQYYNGEERAKGNILERFSAQQFPDLHSELNLSSLELGDSALYFCASSGTGLAENEQFFGPGTRLTVL.

As DNA, the CDR3 is TGTGCCAGCACCTCGATGGCAGGGGGCTATGGCTACACCTTC. It is translated as CASTSMAGGYGYTF. The chain has TRBV6-6 and TRBJ1-2; 7 bases are a match to TRBD1. CDR3 length: 14 amino acids. Unmatched junction bases numbered 9, after V lost 7 bases and J lost 4 bases. The germline V gene has CDR1 MNHNY and CDR2 SVGAGI (reference sequence).

This chain joins TRBV2 and TRBJ1-1, with D uncertain. The length of the CDR3 is 12 residues. Germline values: CDR1 SNHLY, CDR2 FYNNEI. V was pared by 4 bases and J by 6 bases, with 9 bases between. CDR3: CASSGGLAEAFF. The CDR3 DNA reads TGTGCCAGCAGTGGAGGGTTGGCTGAAGCTTTCTTT.

The chain couples TRBV5-8 to TRBJ2-5, with 11 bases lining up with TRBD1. This CDR3 has 15 amino acids. J gave up 5 bases and V 4 bases, and 7 bases lay outside the gene matches. Germline-derived CDR1 and CDR2 are SGHTS and YDEGEE. CDR3 DNA sequence: TGTGCCAGCAGCGCTGGACAGGGGGCGGGGGAGACCCAGTACTTC. Its protein product is CASSAGQGAGETQYF.

This chain uses TRBV5-6 with TRBJ1-1, with D possibly being TRBD1 (5 bases). There are 14 residues in the CDR3. Germline V gene lookup returns CDR1 SGHDT and CDR2 YYEEEE. V lost 0 bases and J 1 base, leaving 7 bases between the germline ends. This chain's CDR3 is CASSLGGPNTEAFF. Here the CDR3 DNA reads TGTGCCAGCAGCTTGGGGGGCCCGAACACTGAAGCTTTCTTT. The full variable domain, its missing parts supplied by reference TRBV5-6 and TRBJ1-1, is DAGVTQSPTHLIKTRGQQVTLRCSPKSGHDTVSWYQQALGQGPQFIFQYYEEEERQRGNFPDRFSGHQFPNYSSELNVNALLLGDSALYLCASSLGGPNTEAFFGQGTRLTVV.

The rearrangement joins TRBV25-1 to TRBJ1-2, with D perhaps TRBD1 (6 bases). V was shortened by 3 bases and J by 7 bases, with 12 bases between the two germline ends. Germline CDR1 is MGHDK and CDR2 is SYGVNS. The CDR3 has 13 amino acids. The CDR3 is CASSDVGGRGYTF. The CDR3 DNA follows: TGTGCCAGCAGTGATGTAGGGGGACGTGGCTACACCTTC.

The sample holds one count of this clone. The chain links TRBV7-9 to TRBJ2-7; D gene ambiguous. Trimming stripped 5 bases from V and 6 bases from J, with 14 bases between. This CDR3 comprises 13 residues. Germline CDR1 and CDR2: SEHNR and FQNEAQ (reference sequence). DNA for the CDR3: TGTGCCAGCAGCCATACTATAGCTACCGAGCAGTACTTC. Its protein is CASSHTIATEQYF.

The chain couples TRBV30 to TRBJ1-2; D uncertain. The CDR3 is 11 residues long. Per the germline V gene, CDR1 is GTSNPN and CDR2 is SVGIG (reference sequence). With 4 bases removed from V and 3 bases from J, the gap between germline ends came to 6 bases. Here the CDR3 reads CAWKDHYGYTF. The CDR3 coding sequence is TGTGCCTGGAAGGACCACTATGGCTACACCTTC.